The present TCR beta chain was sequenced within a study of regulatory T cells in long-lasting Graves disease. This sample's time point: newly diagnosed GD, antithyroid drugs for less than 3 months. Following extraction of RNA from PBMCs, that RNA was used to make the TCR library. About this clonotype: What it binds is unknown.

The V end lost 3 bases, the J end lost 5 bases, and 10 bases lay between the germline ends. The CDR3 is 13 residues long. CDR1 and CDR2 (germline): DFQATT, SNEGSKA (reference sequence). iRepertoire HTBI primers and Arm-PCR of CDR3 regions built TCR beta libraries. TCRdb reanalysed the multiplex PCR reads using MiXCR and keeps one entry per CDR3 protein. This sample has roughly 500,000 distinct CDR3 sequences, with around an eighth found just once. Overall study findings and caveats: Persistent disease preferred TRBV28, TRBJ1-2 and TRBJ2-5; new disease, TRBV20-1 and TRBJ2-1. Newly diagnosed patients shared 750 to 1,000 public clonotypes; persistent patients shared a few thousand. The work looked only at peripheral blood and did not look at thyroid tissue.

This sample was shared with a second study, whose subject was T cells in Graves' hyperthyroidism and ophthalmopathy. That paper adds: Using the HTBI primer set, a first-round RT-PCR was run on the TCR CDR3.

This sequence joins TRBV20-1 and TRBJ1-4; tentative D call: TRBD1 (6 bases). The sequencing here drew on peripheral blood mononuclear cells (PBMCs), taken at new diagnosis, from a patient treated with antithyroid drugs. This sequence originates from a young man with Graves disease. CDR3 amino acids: CSARGASNEKLFF. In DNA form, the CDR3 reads TGCAGTGCTAGGGGGGCCTCAAATGAAAAACTGTTTTTT.